The clone carrying this T cell receptor (beta chain) was found many times. The CDR3 is made up of 14 amino acids. V shed 6 bases and J shed 5 bases, with 17 bases lying between them. The germline V gene has CDR1 SGHRS and CDR2 YFSETQ. This sample is drawn from a study of T cells after yellow fever vaccination. TCRdb reprocessed the 5' RACE reads via MiXCR and lists one record per CDR3 protein. The sample contains about 320,000 distinct CDR3 sequences, around 4.4% of which appear only once. The chain has TRBV5-1 and TRBJ2-5, with D maybe TRBD2 (6 bases). Material: PBMCs, obtained 15 days after the yellow fever booster vaccination. This clonotype was sampled from a man younger than 35 who received the YFV17D yellow fever vaccine. CDR3 loop: CASTSRRGPETQYF. Written as DNA, the CDR3 is TGCGCCAGCACCTCCAGGCGGGGACCGGAGACCCAGTACTTC.